Shown below are 2 T cell receptor beta chains from a single sample sequenced in a study of CXCR3-negative and CXCR3-positive naive CD8 T cells. 5' RACE that incorporated UMI labels was used to prepare the TRB cDNA libraries. TCRdb re-called the 5' RACE reads, yielding one record per CDR3 amino acid sequence without DNA. Its clone listing holds around 40,000 distinct CDR3 sequences. Specimen: memory CD8+ T cells from blood. The receptors were sampled from a human donor in good health. Some clones in this sample may be carry-over from other donors' samples.

This rearrangement joins TRBV29-1 to TRBJ2-2; TCRdb picks TRBD1, but there is no DNA to check that call. Germline V gene lookup returns CDR1 SQVTM and CDR2 ANQGSEA. This CDR3 has 13 residues. The CDR3 reads CSVLRGGTGELFF.

The gene calls are TRBV29-1 and TRBJ2-5; TCRdb names TRBD1, which stays unverified in the absence of DNA. Germline V gene lookup returns CDR1 SQVTM and CDR2 ANQGSEA. The CDR3 covers 12 residues. The CDR3: CSVTTVEETQYF.